The present T cell receptor (beta chain) was sequenced within a study of blood T cell repertoires in COVID-19 (TCRdb year 2020). In the study overall: Samples covering the acute and convalescent phases of COVID-19 were provided by collaborators in the United States, Italy and Spain. Where available, HLA class I and class II types were taken from metadata supplied by the sample provider and were not determined by assay-based typing. Samples were obtained from the ongoing ImmuneRACE study (first 160 participants) and from about 1,300 subjects provided by 6 global collaborators. The sample metadata nearly always contained a de-identified subject ID, COVID-19 status, age in years and sex. Subjects who had been exposed to COVID-19, were actively infected with it, or had recovered from it provided the deeply sampled blood TCRbeta repertoires that made up the dataset. The repertoires were released in a freely available public database intended as a resource for research on the immune response to SARS-CoV-2. The material from the prospective study consisted of cDNA or gDNA derived from T cells, B-cell-depleted T cells, or PBMCs. Overall results and qualifications from the work: The amount of clinical and demographic metadata varied by source and participant and was provided uncurated.

In Seattle, one collaborating source enrolled patients while the infection was active and tracked those patients longitudinally over the course of disease. The collaborating institutions used their own protocols to collect whole blood in K2EDTA tubes. For TCRbeta analysis, collaborators shipped samples as frozen whole blood, isolated PBMCs, or DNA extracted from either of those sample types. Trimming removed 6 bases from V and 1 base from J, leaving 9 bases between the germline ends. CDR1 and CDR2 were assigned from the germline V gene as KGHSH and LQKENI. Taken from cysteine to phenylalanine, the CDR3 has 14 residues. Only the CDR3 portion is preserved as DNA: 42 bases, with reading frame beginning at the first base. The immunoSEQ Assay, a bias-controlled multiplex PCR, was used to amplify TCRbeta CDR3 regions from genomic DNA. For the original study's pipeline: The number of nucleated cells in each sample was estimated by amplification of reference gene primers within the assay. To quantify the absolute abundance of each unique TCRbeta CDR3 rearrangement, sequence reads were collapsed and filtered. Productive Simpson clonality was computed per sample as the square root of Simpson's diversity index over productive rearrangements. In TCRdb, the immuneACCESS table is reduced to in-frame sequences with V and J assigned. These tables do not hold every clone; where another copy was compared, an unresolved V gene accounts for under half, and the others remain unexplained. V and J calls and clone size are given by that table; D and trimming were obtained from the DNA. This sample lists 250,000 to 350,000 clones; 85% to 90% were detected once. The top ten clonotypes cover 2.9% of the sample.

Points on this clone: Its recognized antigen is unknown. It has no much larger one-base neighbor in the sample; base qualities were not kept.

The TCR originated in a woman in her twenties or thirties with COVID-19, enrolled during active disease. In this chain, TRBV18 is recombined with TRBJ2-2; 5 matching bases give a weak D call of TRBD2. Sequencing was done on a sample of peripheral blood. CDR3 region: CASSEGMNTGELFF. Here is the DNA: TGTGCCAGCTCCGAGGGTATGAACACCGGGGAGCTGTTTTTT.